The 15 T cell receptor beta chains reported below all come from one sample, sequenced in a study of T cell responses to AZD1222 COVID-19 vaccine. Generated by immunoSEQ multiplex PCR, the TCRdb table keeps only in-frame clones and is missing some. The table has about 130,000 clones, over 90% seen once. The source material was peripheral blood, sampled on day 0 of AZD1222 vaccination. These receptors originate from an adult in good health.

This chain links TRBV7-9 with TRBJ2-1; D is tentatively TRBD1 or TRBD2 (5 bases each). CDR1 is SEHNR and CDR2 is FQNEAQ in the germline V gene (reference sequence). This CDR3 is 12 amino acids long. V was pared by 3 bases and J by 9 bases, with 9 bases between. CDR3 protein: CASSFRGFEQFF. The CDR3 nucleotides are TGTGCCAGCAGCTTCCGGGGCTTTGAGCAGTTCTTC.

The V and J genes are TRBV9 and TRBJ2-7; tentative D call: TRBD2 (6 bases). The CDR3 length is 13 residues. Trimming removed 4 bases at V and 1 base at J, with 9 bases between. Looked up from germline, CDR1 is SGDLS and CDR2 is YYNGEE. The CDR3 region has the DNA TGTGCCAGCAGCCATGGGGGGTCCTACGAGCAGTACTTC. It specifies CASSHGGSYEQYF. The full variable domain, in which reference TRBV9 and TRBJ2-7 provide the parts outside the CDR3, is DSGVTQTPKHLITATGQRVTLRCSPRSGDLSVYWYQQSLDQGLQFLIQYYNGEERAKGNILERFSAQQFPDLHSELNLSSLELGDSALYFCASSHGGSYEQYFGPGTRLTVT.

The chain joins TRBV27 to TRBJ2-6; D is possibly TRBD1 (6 bases). With 8 bases removed from V and 5 bases from J, the gap between germline ends came to 7 bases. The CDR3 extends over 12 amino acids. From germline, CDR1 is MNHEY and CDR2 SMNVEV (reference sequence). The CDR3 region is CASQGRANVLTF. Written as DNA, the CDR3 is TGTGCCAGCCAGGGGAGGGCCAACGTCCTGACTTTC.

The genes are TRBV10-3 and TRBJ1-2; possibly TRBD1 for D (6 bases). Germline CDR1 is ENHRY and CDR2 is SYGVKD. The CDR3 runs 13 residues. V gave up 7 bases and J gave up 5 bases, with 14 bases separating them. The CDR3 spells CAITLDRFYGYTF. The CDR3 DNA is TGTGCCATCACTTTGGACAGATTTTATGGCTACACCTTC.

V is TRBV12-2 and J is TRBJ2-3; the D call in the table, TRBD2, was not verified against the DNA. TRBV12-2 is a pseudogene. This CDR3 region has 16 residues. The CDR3 loop reads CASRLAGEWRTDTQYF. The CDR3 DNA sequence: TGTGCAAGTCGCTTAGCTGGAGAATGGAGGACAGATACGCAGTATTTT.

The chain recombines TRBV19 with TRBJ1-1; TRBD1 is a possible D gene (5 bases). Trimming took off 6 bases at V and 7 bases at J, with 15 bases between the two ends. The germline gives CDR1 LNHDA, CDR2 SQIVND (reference sequence). The CDR3 has 13 amino acids. The CDR3 DNA follows: TGTGCCAGTAGCCAGGGACGGGGATTTGAAGCTTTCTTT. Translated: CASSQGRGFEAFF.

This chain joins TRBV7-2 and TRBJ1-3; D call uncertain. This CDR3 contains 14 residues. Germline lookup yields CDR1 SGHTA and CDR2 FQGNSA. Trimming removed 4 bases from V and 0 bases from J, with 7 bases in between. In nucleotides, the CDR3 is TGTGCCAGCAGCTCCCCAAGCTCTGGAAACACCATATATTTT. Translating gives CASSSPSSGNTIYF.

The chain employs TRBV19 and TRBJ2-7, with 8 bases that match TRBD2. CDR3 size: 14 residues. The junction had 8 bases not matched to a gene; V was cut back by 4 bases and J by 6 bases. The V gene's germline CDR1 is LNHDA and CDR2 SQIVND (reference sequence). Written as DNA, the CDR3 is TGTGCCAGTAGTACCGGGACTAGGGGTTTCGAGCAGTACTTC. Its protein product is CASSTGTRGFEQYF.

The V call is TRBV2, the J call TRBJ1-5; D not certain. The CDR3 is 12 residues long. V lost 4 bases to trimming and J lost 6 bases, with 7 bases between them. CDR1 and CDR2 from the germline V gene are SNHLY and FYNNEI. Written as DNA, the CDR3 is TGTGCCAGCAGTGTTCGGCCTCAGCCCCAGCATTTT. Amino acids: CASSVRPQPQHF.

This rearrangement joins TRBV13 to TRBJ1-5, with D unresolved. Per germline, CDR1 PRHDT and CDR2 FYEKMQ (reference sequence). This CDR3 is 12 amino acids long. V lost 5 bases to trimming and J lost 6 bases, with 8 bases between them. CDR3: CASSGRGQPQHF. The CDR3 DNA reads as TGTGCCAGCAGCGGGAGAGGTCAGCCCCAGCATTTT.

The rearrangement links TRBV27 to TRBJ1-6; tentative D call: TRBD1 (5 bases). V dropped 3 bases and J dropped 10 bases, with 19 bases sitting between them. The CDR3 totals 16 residues. The germline gives CDR1 MNHEY, CDR2 SMNVEV (reference sequence). The CDR3 loop is CASSFWQPGKGSPLHF. The DNA for the CDR3 is TGTGCCAGCAGTTTTTGGCAGCCTGGAAAGGGGTCACCCCTCCACTTT.

The chain carries TRBV4-1 and TRBJ2-1; 10 bases line up with TRBD2. The CDR3 has 16 residues. Germline loops: CDR1 MGHRA, CDR2 YSYEKL. V trimming: 1 base; J trimming: 7 bases; junction bases outside the gene matches: 7. The CDR3 DNA sequence: TGCGCCAGCAGCCAAGTACTAGCGGGGCCGAGGAATGAGCAGTTCTTC. As protein: CASSQVLAGPRNEQFF.

The chain carries TRBV7-6 and TRBJ1-5; D is uncertain. From germline, CDR1 is SGHVS and CDR2 FNYEAQ. The V end lost 5 bases, the J end lost 2 bases, and 10 bases lay between the germline ends. The CDR3 runs 14 residues. This chain's CDR3 is CASSPLPGNQPQHF. The CDR3 nucleotides are TGTGCCAGCAGCCCCCTTCCAGGCAATCAGCCCCAGCATTTT. Combining the CDR3 with reference TRBV7-6 and TRBJ1-5 gives the whole variable domain GAGVSQSPRYKVTKRGQDVALRCDPISGHVSLYWYRQALGQGPEFLTYFNYEAQQDKSGLPNDRFSAERPEGSISTLTIQRTEQRDSAMYRCASSPLPGNQPQHFGDGTRLSIL.

This chain links TRBV4-1 with TRBJ1-1, with D tentatively TRBD1 (6 bases). The ends were cut back, 3 bases at V and 8 bases at J, with 7 bases in the middle. Germline V CDR1 and CDR2: MGHRA, YSYEKL. CDR3 size: 11 residues. CDR3 sequence (DNA): TGCGCCAGCAGCCAGGGGACAGAAGCTTTCTTT. Translating gives CASSQGTEAFF.

The count of this clone is one. No DNA is shown, since the ends of the CDR3 on it are uncertain; the CDR3 is the one TCRdb lists. The rearrangement links TRBV5-6 to TRBJ1-5. The CDR3 is 16 residues long, counting both termini. CDR1 and CDR2 (germline): SGHDT, YYEEEE. The CDR3 reads CASSFFGEHSNQPQHF.